This T cell receptor beta chain stems from a study of post-analysis software for immune sequencing data. Across the whole study: Clinical courses comprised relapsing-remitting, secondary progressive and progressive-relapsing multiple sclerosis.

This clonotype appeared a few times. Its antigen is not known. J was trimmed by 4 bases and V by 5 bases; bases with no gene match: 6. Per the germline V gene, CDR1 is SGHVS and CDR2 is FQNEAQ. The CDR3 covers 15 residues. Findings and caveats of the study: In patients, TRBV5-6, TRBV5-1 and TRBV20-1 belonged to four or five TRBV segments found more frequently than in controls. Patients with multiple sclerosis recorded significantly lower normalized Chao1 diversity than controls, the study found.

Tagging with unique molecular identifiers was a feature of the TCR beta cDNA libraries. One entry per CDR3 protein results from TCRdb running MiXCR on the PCR reads. The sample records roughly 800,000 distinct CDR3 sequences, around 27% being singletons. This sequence was found in a girl under 18 with multiple sclerosis. V usage is TRBV7-8 and J usage is TRBJ2-1, with TRBD2 identical over 9 bases. The sample was blood. The CDR3 sequence is CASSASGGRYNEQFF. As DNA, the CDR3 is TGTGCCAGCAGCGCGAGCGGGGGGCGATACAATGAGCAGTTCTTC.